What follows is one TCR beta chain and its context. No cognate antigen has been identified for it. No clone much larger than this one lies a single base away; base qualities are absent. These data come from a study of cytomegalovirus exposure and HLA in healthy donors listed by TCRdb under 2017. About the full investigation: The roughly 670 repertoires of the first cohort and the roughly 110 validation repertoires were produced on the same platform, according to a later analysis. The study aimed to test whether signatures of past pathogen exposure could be identified by cataloging public T cell receptors. Along with the approximately 700-subject first cohort, a separate validation cohort of 120 different subjects was used. To predict cytomegalovirus infection status, the study brought together high-throughput TCR immunosequencing, statistical association of individual TCRs with disease status, and machine learning.

Donors formed part of the validation cohort, which comprised 120 subjects and was distinct from the first cohort of roughly 600 subjects. Paper-wide results and their limitations: A total of roughly 160 TCR beta chains were listed by the study as associated with cytomegalovirus. The classifier was reported to diagnose cytomegalovirus status with high specificity and sensitivity in both the original cohort and the validation cohort. A later analysis found that TCRs clustered in the first cohort also tended to co-occur in the 130 or so validation repertoires, with about 94% of cluster scores above 0. Most TCR sequences were observed very rarely across donors, whereas some public TCRs were present in many individuals. In vitro tests confirmed that a few of the cytomegalovirus-associated TCR beta chains recognize cytomegalovirus antigens. A later analysis lacked HLA typing for the validation cohort, so it scored co-occurrence in that cohort across all 120 or so repertoires. According to the authors, the approach could potentially be generalized to other disease states and immunological phenotypes.

There are 15 amino acids in the CDR3, from cysteine to phenylalanine inclusive. The read is trimmed to its CDR3 DNA, 45 bases read in frame from base 1. V is clipped by 3 bases and J by 0 bases, and the sequence between their germline boundaries is 12 bases long. CDR1 and CDR2 (KGHSH, LQKENI) derive from the germline V gene. Library prep was done by the immunoSEQ multiplex PCR assay. The authors processed their data as follows. To diagnose cytomegalovirus status from the catalog of TCR beta chain sequences, a statistical classification framework was built. The table comes from immuneACCESS by way of TCRdb, which keeps in-frame sequences with V and J called. Part of the clones is missing from these tables; in studies checked, under half for an unresolved V gene and the rest for unknown reasons. The V and J calls and the clone size are those of that table, but D and trimming were determined from the DNA. This sample has 150,000 to 200,000 clones in its table, and roughly 80% of those were observed once. Over 2% of the sample rests with the top ten.

This receptor chain uses TRBV18 and TRBJ2-7; the D gene is perhaps TRBD2, from 6 matching bases. The sample was PBMCs. The TCR was taken from a man aged 30 to 45 in good health and CMV-seropositive. The encoded CDR3 is CASSPGLLSSYEQYF. At the DNA level, the sequence is TGTGCCAGCTCACCGGGACTGTTGAGCTCCTACGAGCAGTACTTC.